This T cell receptor beta chain was documented in a study of regulatory T cells in long-lasting Graves disease. Study-level results: Persistent cases of Graves' showed reduced TCR diversity relative to newly diagnosed patients. A greater number of public clonotypes (about 2,900) was shared by persistent patients than by new patients (approximately 880).

As to time point: persistent/refractory GD, antithyroid drugs over 5 years with positive TRAb. Construction of the TCR library relied on RNA isolated from PBMCs. CDR3 length: 16 residues. In germline, CDR1 is MNHEY, CDR2 SMNVEV (reference sequence). Trimming removed 5 bases from V and 5 bases from J; junction bases left unmatched: 9. Arm-PCR with iRepertoire HTBI primers amplified the CDR3 regions for these TCR beta libraries. In the original workflow: Detected in the samples were roughly 60 TRBV and about 15 TRBJ segments. TCRdb reprocessed the multiplex PCR reads with MiXCR, giving one entry per CDR3 protein. The authors' filters were not applied to this entry. The sample shows hundreds of thousands of distinct CDR3 sequences, 20% of them seen only once. Concerning this clonotype: Its antigen remains unidentified.

The sequences come from peripheral blood mononuclear cells (PBMCs), collected when the disease was refractory, from a patient treated with antithyroid drugs. The chain is built from TRBV27 and TRBJ2-3; 11 nucleotides align to TRBD1. The origin of this receptor is a female donor with Graves disease. CDR3 protein: CASSPRTGGIVDTQYF. The CDR3 region has the DNA TGTGCCAGCAGTCCACGGACAGGGGGCATAGTAGATACGCAGTATTTT.